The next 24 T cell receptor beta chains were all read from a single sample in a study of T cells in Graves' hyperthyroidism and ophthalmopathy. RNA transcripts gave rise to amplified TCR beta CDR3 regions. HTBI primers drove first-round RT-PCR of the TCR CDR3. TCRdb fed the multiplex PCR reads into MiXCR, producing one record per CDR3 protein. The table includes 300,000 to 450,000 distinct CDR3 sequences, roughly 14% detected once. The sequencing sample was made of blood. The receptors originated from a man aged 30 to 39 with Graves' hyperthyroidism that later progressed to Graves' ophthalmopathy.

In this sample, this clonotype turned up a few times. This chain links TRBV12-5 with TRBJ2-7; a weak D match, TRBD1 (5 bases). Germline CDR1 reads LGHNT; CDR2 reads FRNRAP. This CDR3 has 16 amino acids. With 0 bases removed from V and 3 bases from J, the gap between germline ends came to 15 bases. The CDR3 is CASGLVPGHIYYEQYF. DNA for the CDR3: TGTGCTAGTGGTTTGGTACCTGGACACATATACTACGAGCAGTACTTC.

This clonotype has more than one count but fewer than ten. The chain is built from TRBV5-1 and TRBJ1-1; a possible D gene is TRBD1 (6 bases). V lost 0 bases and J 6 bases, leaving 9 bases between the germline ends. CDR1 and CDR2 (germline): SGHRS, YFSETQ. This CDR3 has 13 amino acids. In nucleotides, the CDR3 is TGCGCCAGCAGCTTGGAAGGGGGACCTGAAGCTTTCTTT. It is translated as CASSLEGGPEAFF. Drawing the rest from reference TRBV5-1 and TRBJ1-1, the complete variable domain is KAGVTQTPRYLIKTRGQQVTLSCSPISGHRSVSWYQQTPGQGLQFLFEYFSETQRNKGNFPGRFSGRQFSNSRSEMNVSTLELGDSALYLCASSLEGGPEAFFGQGTRLTVV.

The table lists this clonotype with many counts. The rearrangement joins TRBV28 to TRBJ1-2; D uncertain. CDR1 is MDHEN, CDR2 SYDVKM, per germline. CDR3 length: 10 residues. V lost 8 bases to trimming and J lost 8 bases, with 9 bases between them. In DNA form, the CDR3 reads TGTGCCAGCGGGCTGGAGGGCTACACCTTC. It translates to CASGLEGYTF.

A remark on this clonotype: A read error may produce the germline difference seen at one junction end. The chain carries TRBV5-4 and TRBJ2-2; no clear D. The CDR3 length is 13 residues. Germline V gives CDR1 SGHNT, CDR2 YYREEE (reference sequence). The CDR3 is CASSLANTRELFF. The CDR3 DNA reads TGTGCCAGCAGCTTGGCGAACACCAGGGAGCTGTTTTTT. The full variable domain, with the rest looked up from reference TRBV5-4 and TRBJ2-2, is ETGVTQSPTHLIKTRGQQVTLRCSSQSGHNTVSWYQQALGQGPQFIFQYYREEENGRGNFPPRFSGLQFPNYSSELNVNALELDDSALYLCASSLANTRELFFGEGSRLTVL.

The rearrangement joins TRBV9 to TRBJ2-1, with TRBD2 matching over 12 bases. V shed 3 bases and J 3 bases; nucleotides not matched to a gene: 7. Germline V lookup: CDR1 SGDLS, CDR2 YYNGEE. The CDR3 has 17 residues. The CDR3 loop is CASSARTSGAFYNEQFF. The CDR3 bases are TGTGCCAGCAGCGCACGGACTAGCGGGGCTTTCTACAATGAGCAGTTCTTC.

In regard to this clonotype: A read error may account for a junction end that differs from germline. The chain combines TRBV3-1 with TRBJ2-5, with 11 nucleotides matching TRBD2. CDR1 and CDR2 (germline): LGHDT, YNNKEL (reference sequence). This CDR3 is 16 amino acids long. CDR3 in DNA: TGTGCCAGCGGCCAACGAACTAGCGGGAGCCAAGAGACCCAGTACTTC. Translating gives CASGQRTSGSQETQYF.

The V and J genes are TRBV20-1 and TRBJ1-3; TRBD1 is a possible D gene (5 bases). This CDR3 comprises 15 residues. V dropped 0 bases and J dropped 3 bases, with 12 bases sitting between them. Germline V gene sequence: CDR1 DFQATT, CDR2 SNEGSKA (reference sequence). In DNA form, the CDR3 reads TGCAGTGCTAGAGATTTGACAGCCCTTGGAAACACCATATATTTT. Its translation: CSARDLTALGNTIYF.

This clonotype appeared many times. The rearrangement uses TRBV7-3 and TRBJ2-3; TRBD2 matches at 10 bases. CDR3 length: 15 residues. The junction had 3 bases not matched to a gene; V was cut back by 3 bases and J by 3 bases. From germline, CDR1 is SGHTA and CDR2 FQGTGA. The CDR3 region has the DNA TGTGCCAGCAGCTTGCTAGCGGGGGATACAGATACGCAGTATTTT. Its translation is CASSLLAGDTDTQYF. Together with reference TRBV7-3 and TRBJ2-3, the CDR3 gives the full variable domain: GAGVSQTPSNKVTEKGKYVELRCDPISGHTALYWYRQSLGQGPEFLIYFQGTGAADDSGLPNDRFFAVRPEGSVSTLKIQRTERGDSAVYLCASSLLAGDTDTQYFGPGTRLTVL.

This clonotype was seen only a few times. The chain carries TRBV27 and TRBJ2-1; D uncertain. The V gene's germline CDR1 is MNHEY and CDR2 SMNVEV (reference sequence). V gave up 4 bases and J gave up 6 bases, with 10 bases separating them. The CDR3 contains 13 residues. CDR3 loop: CASSSSGPNEQFF. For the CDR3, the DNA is TGTGCCAGCAGTTCGAGTGGTCCCAATGAGCAGTTCTTC.

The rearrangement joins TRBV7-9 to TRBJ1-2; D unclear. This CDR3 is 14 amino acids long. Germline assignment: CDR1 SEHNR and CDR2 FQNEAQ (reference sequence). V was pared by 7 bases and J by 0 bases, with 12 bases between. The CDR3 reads CASIRQQTNYGYTF. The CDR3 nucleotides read TGTGCCAGCATACGACAACAAACTAACTATGGCTACACCTTC.

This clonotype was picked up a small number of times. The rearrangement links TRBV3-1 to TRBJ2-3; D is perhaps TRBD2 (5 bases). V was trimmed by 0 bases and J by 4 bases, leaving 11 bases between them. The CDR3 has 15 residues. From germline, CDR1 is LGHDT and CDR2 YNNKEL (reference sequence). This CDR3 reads CASSQDSGIPDTQYF. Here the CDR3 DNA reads TGTGCCAGCAGCCAAGATTCGGGGATCCCAGATACGCAGTATTTT.

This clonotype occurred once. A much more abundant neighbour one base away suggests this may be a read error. CDR3 sequence reads: CASPPAWRGLGDTEAFF. The CDR3, as DNA: TGTGCCAGCCCTCCTGCGTGGAGGGGATTGGGGGACACTGAAGCTTTCTTT. The chain couples TRBV6-1 to TRBJ1-1; maybe TRBD1 (5 bases). V shed 8 bases and J shed 3 bases, with 25 bases lying between them. Germline loops: CDR1 MNHNS, CDR2 SASEGT. This CDR3 is 17 amino acids long.

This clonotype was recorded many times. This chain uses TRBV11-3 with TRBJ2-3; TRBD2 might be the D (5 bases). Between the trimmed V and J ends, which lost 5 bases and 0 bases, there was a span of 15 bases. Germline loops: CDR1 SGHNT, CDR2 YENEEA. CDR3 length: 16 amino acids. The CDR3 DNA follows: TGTGCCAGCAGCCAAGTTGCGGGCCATAGCACAGATACGCAGTATTTT. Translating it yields CASSQVAGHSTDTQYF.

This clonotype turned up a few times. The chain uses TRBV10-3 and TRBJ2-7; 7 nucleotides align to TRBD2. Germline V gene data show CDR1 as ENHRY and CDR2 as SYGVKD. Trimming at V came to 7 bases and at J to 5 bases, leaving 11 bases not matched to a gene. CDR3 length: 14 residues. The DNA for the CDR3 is TGTGCCATCAAACCCGGGACTATAGGCAACGAGCAGTACTTC. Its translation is CAIKPGTIGNEQYF.

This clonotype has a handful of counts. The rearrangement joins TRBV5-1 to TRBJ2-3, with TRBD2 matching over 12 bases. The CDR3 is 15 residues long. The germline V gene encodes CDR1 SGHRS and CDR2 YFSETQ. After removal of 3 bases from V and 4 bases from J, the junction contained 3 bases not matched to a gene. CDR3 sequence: CASSSSGGGADTQYF. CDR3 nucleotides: TGCGCCAGCAGCTCTAGCGGGGGGGGTGCAGATACGCAGTATTTT.

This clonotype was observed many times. The CDR3 DNA reads as TGTGCCAGTACCAGACAGGGGGATATCGTTACCTATGGCTACACCTTC. This codes for CASTRQGDIVTYGYTF. V is TRBV19 and J is TRBJ1-2; TRBD1 aligns across 9 bases. This CDR3 contains 16 residues. The ends lost 7 bases at V and 4 bases at J; junction bases unmatched: 13. CDR1 is LNHDA, CDR2 SQIVND, per germline (reference sequence).

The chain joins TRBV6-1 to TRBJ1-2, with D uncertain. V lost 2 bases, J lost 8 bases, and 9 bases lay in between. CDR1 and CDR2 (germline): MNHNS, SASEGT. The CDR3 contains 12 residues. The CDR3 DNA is TGTGCCAGCAGTGAACCCCATCCCGGCTACACCTTC. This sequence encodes CASSEPHPGYTF.

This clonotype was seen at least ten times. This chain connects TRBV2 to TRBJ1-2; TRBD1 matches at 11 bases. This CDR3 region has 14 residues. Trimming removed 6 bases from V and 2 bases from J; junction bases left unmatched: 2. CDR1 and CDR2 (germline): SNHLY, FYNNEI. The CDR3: CASRDRGPNYGYTF. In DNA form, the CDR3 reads TGTGCCAGCAGGGACAGGGGGCCGAACTATGGCTACACCTTC. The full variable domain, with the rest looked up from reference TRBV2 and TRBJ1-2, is EPEVTQTPSHQVTQMGQEVILRCVPISNHLYFYWYRQILGQKVEFLVSFYNNEISEKSEIFDDQFSVERPDGSNFTLKIRSTKLEDSAMYFCASRDRGPNYGYTFGSGTRLTVV.

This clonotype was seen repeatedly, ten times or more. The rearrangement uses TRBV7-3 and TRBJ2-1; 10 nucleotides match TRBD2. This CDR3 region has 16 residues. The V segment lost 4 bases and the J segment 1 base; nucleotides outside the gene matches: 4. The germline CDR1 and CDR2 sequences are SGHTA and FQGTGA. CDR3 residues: CASSSPSGGSYNEQFF. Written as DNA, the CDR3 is TGTGCCAGCAGCTCTCCTAGCGGGGGATCCTACAATGAGCAGTTCTTC.

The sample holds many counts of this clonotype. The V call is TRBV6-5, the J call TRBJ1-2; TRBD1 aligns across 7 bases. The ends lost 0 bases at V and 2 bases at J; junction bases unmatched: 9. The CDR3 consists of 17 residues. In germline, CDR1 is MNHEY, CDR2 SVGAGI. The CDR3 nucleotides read TGTGCCAGCAGTTACTCGGTTGAAGGGGGCGAGAACTATGGCTACACCTTC. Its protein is CASSYSVEGGENYGYTF.

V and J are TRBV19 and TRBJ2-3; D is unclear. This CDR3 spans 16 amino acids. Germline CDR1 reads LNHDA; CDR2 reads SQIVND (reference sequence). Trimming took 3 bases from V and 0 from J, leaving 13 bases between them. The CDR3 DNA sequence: TGTGCCAGTAGTATTGAAGGAGCCTATAGCACAGATACGCAGTATTTT. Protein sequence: CASSIEGAYSTDTQYF.

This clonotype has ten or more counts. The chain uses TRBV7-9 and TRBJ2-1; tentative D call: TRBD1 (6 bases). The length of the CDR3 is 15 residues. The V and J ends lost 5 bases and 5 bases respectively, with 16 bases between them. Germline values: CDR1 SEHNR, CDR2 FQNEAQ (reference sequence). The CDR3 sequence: CASSQPGQADNEQFF. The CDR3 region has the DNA TGTGCCAGCAGCCAGCCGGGACAAGCGGACAATGAGCAGTTCTTC.

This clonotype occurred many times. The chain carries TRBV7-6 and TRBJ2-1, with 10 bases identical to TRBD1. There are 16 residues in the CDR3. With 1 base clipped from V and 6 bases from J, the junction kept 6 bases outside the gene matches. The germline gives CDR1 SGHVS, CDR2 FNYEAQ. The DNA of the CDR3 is TGTGCCAGCAGCTTAGATCCCCGGGACAGGGGCAATGAGCAGTTCTTC. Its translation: CASSLDPRDRGNEQFF.

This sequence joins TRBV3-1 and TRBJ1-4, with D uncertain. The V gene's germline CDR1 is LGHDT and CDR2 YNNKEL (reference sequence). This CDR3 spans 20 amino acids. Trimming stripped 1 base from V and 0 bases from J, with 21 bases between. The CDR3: CASSQVPGLSPDATNEKLFF. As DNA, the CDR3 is TGTGCCAGCAGCCAAGTACCCGGTCTGTCCCCCGATGCAACTAATGAAAAACTGTTTTTT.